This section outlines one TCR beta chain sequence together with its context. In the original analysis: Amplified reference gene primers provided the basis for estimating nucleated cell counts. Only in-frame clones appear in the TCRdb table, and some are missing; sequencing was by immunoSEQ multiplex PCR. V and J calls and clone size are as listed in that table; D and trimming were resolved from the DNA. The sample yields about 200,000 clones, approximately 85% seen once. This sample was included in a study of blood T cell repertoires in COVID-19. Study summary: The study drew acute and convalescent COVID-19 samples from the United States, Italy and Spain. T cells, B-cell-depleted T cells, or PBMCs provided the cDNA or gDNA that served as material.

The germline gives CDR1 SGHTA, CDR2 FQGNSA. Trimming took off 3 bases at V and 4 bases at J, with 12 bases between the two ends. The CDR3 runs 14 residues. The chain combines TRBV7-2 with TRBJ1-2, with D uncertain. The sequencing sample was made of peripheral blood. This TCR came from a woman of 80 years or more with acute or convalescent COVID-19. The CDR3 spells CASSFYAPPYGYTF. CDR3 sequence (DNA): TGTGCCAGCAGCTTTTACGCGCCTCCCTATGGCTACACCTTC.